This TCR beta chain was captured by sequencing in a study of blood T cell repertoires in COVID-19. Across the study: COVID-19 samples, acute and convalescent, were from the United States, Italy and Spain. PBMCs, B-cell-depleted T cells, or T cells were the source of the cDNA or gDNA that made up the material.

V was pared by 6 bases and J by 7 bases, with 16 bases between. The CDR3 runs 15 residues. The V gene's germline CDR1 is SNHLY and CDR2 FYNNEI. Assay: immunoSEQ multiplex PCR; the TCRdb copy retains only in-frame clones and omits some. The sample holds nearly 400,000 clones, about 90% seen once. Donors were grouped by their self-reported clinical history. All recovered Cohort 3 donors got two negative PCRs, got clearance, or saw symptom resolution. Sequencing was performed on PBMCs or T cells enriched from blood (not recorded which). V usage is TRBV2 and J usage is TRBJ1-6, with D possibly matching TRBD1 (6 bases). The TCR originated in a woman aged 25 to 39 who had recovered from COVID-19. The CDR3 here is CASSRTVDQNSPLHF. CDR3 coding DNA: TGTGCCAGCAGCCGGACAGTAGATCAAAATTCACCCCTCCACTTT.